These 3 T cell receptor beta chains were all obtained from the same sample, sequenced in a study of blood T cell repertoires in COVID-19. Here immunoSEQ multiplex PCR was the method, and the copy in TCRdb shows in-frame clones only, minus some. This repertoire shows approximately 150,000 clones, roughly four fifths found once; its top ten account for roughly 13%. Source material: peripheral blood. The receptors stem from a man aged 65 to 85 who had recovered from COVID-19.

The CDR3 here is CASSELRLAGVVKNIQYF. CDR3 DNA sequence: TGTGCCAGCAGTGAATTAAGACTAGCGGGAGTGGTCAAAAACATTCAGTACTTC. The V and J genes are TRBV2 and TRBJ2-4, with TRBD2 matching 12 bases. The CDR3 has 18 amino acids. Germline CDR1 and CDR2: SNHLY and FYNNEI. With V trimmed by 2 bases and J by 3 bases, 8 bases remained unmatched.

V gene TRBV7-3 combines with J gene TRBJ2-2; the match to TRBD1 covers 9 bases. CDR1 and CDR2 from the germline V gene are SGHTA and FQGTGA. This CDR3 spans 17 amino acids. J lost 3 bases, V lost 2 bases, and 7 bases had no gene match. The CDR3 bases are TGTGCCAGCAGCTTACCTCCGACAGGGGGGGACACCGGGGAGCTGTTTTTT. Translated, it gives CASSLPPTGGDTGELFF.

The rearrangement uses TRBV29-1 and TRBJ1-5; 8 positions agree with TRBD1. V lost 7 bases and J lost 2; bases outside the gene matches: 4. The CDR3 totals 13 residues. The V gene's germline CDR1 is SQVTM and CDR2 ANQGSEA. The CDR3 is CSAGGQGNQPQHF. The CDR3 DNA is TGCAGCGCCGGGGGACAGGGCAATCAGCCCCAGCATTTT.